The 31 T cell receptor beta chains below come from one sample, sequenced in a study of cytotoxic CD8 clonotypes in ibrutinib-treated CLL. The repertoire was sequenced with immunoSEQ multiplex PCR; TCRdb's copy has only in-frame clones and lacks some. The table shows some 130,000 clones, with 85% to 95% occurring only once. Sequencing used PBMCs, obtained after 12 months of ibrutinib treatment. These receptors came from a human donor with chronic lymphocytic leukemia.

V usage is TRBV6-5 and J usage is TRBJ2-3, with a possible D match to TRBD2 (5 bases). Germline CDR1 and CDR2: MNHEY and SVGAGI. CDR3 size: 12 residues. Deletions cut 2 bases from V and 11 bases from J, with 11 bases between. In DNA form, the CDR3 reads TGTGCCAGCAGTTACATCCCCGGGGAGCAGTATTTT. It codes for CASSYIPGEQYF.

The chain is built from TRBV7-8 and TRBJ1-5; 7 bases fit TRBD1. The CDR3 length is 15 residues. J lost 5 bases, V lost 5 bases, and 9 bases had no gene match. Germline CDR1 and CDR2: SGHVS and FQNEAQ. As DNA, the CDR3 is TGTGCCAGCAGCACCCGAGACAGGGCCGATCAGCCCCAGCATTTT. It yields the protein CASSTRDRADQPQHF.

The chain is built from TRBV7-9 and TRBJ2-7; D is uncertain. From germline, CDR1 is SEHNR and CDR2 FQNEAQ (reference sequence). CDR3 size: 15 residues. Deletions cut 1 base from V and 2 bases from J, with 12 bases between. The CDR3 reads CASSLEPGRPYEQYF. CDR3 bases: TGTGCCAGCAGCTTAGAGCCGGGCAGGCCCTACGAGCAGTACTTC.

A remark on this clone: This sample also contains other DNA sequences that code for the same CDR3. The chain recombines TRBV27 with TRBJ2-2; 7 bases are shared with TRBD2. The V segment lost 2 bases and the J segment 2 bases; nucleotides outside the gene matches: 2. The CDR3 loop spans 15 amino acids. Germline CDR1 MNHEY, CDR2 SMNVEV (reference sequence). The CDR3 sequence: CASSLSGANTGELFF. Written as DNA, the CDR3 is TGTGCCAGCAGTTTAAGCGGGGCAAACACCGGGGAGCTGTTTTTT.

CDR3 coding DNA: TGTGCCAGCAGCTCCCCCGGACACCAAGAGACCCAGTACTTC. Translation gives CASSSPGHQETQYF. V usage is TRBV28 and J usage is TRBJ2-5; D gene uncertain. From germline, CDR1 is MDHEN and CDR2 SYDVKM. V shed 6 bases and J shed 0 bases, with 11 bases lying between them. The CDR3 sequence is 14 residues long. Filled out from reference TRBV28 and TRBJ2-5, the complete variable domain reads DVKVTQSSRYLVKRTGEKVFLECVQDMDHENMFWYRQDPGLGLRLIYFSYDVKMKEKGDIPEGYSVSREKKERFSLILESASTNQTSMYLCASSSPGHQETQYFGPGTRLLVL.

CDR3 loop: CASRGTGSLFTEAFF. The CDR3 DNA reads TGTGCCAGCAGAGGGACAGGTTCACTTTTCACTGAAGCTTTCTTT. This chain joins TRBV28 and TRBJ1-1; 8 nucleotides align to TRBD1. Trimming took 6 bases from V and 4 from J; bases not matched to a gene: 10. From germline, CDR1 is MDHEN and CDR2 SYDVKM. CDR3 size: 15 residues.

CDR3 bases: TGCGCCAGCCAACGGGACCCTGGAAACACCATATATTTT. It encodes CASQRDPGNTIYF. The V and J genes are TRBV10-1 and TRBJ1-3; D is perhaps TRBD1 (5 bases). Trimming took 8 bases from V and 2 from J, leaving 10 bases between them. The CDR3 length is 13 residues. The germline CDR1 and CDR2 sequences are WNHNN and SYGVQD (reference sequence).

The rearrangement links TRBV7-3 to TRBJ2-2, with D possibly being TRBD2 (5 bases). Germline CDR1 SGHTA, CDR2 FQGTGA. Deletions cut 5 bases from V and 0 bases from J, with 10 bases between. CDR3 size: 15 residues. The CDR3 is CASSPSAANTGELFF. CDR3 nucleotides: TGTGCCAGCAGCCCGTCAGCGGCGAACACCGGGGAGCTGTTTTTT.

V is TRBV2 and J is TRBJ2-3, with D possibly matching TRBD1 (6 bases). Looked up from germline, CDR1 is SNHLY and CDR2 is FYNNEI. The CDR3 has 16 residues. V lost 3 bases to trimming and J lost 4 bases, with 17 bases between them. Written as DNA, the CDR3 is TGTGCCAGCAGTGATAGTCGGCAGGGGCACCCAGATACGCAGTATTTT. Its protein is CASSDSRQGHPDTQYF.

The chain combines TRBV6-6 with TRBJ2-3; 8 bases align to TRBD1. V dropped 2 bases and J dropped 6; count of bases not matched to a gene: 4. The CDR3 runs to 14 residues. Germline lookup yields CDR1 MNHNY and CDR2 SVGAGI (reference sequence). The CDR3 DNA reads as TGTGCCAGCAGTTACCCCCCAGGGGGCGATACGCAGTATTTT. This codes for CASSYPPGGDTQYF.

The chain employs TRBV28 and TRBJ2-7; 9 bases are shared with TRBD1. The CDR3 runs 15 residues. V shed 6 bases and J 3 bases; nucleotides not matched to a gene: 9. The germline gives CDR1 MDHEN, CDR2 SYDVKM. CDR3 nucleotides: TGTGCCAGCAGGGGAGGGACAGGGACGTACTACGAGCAGTACTTC. Amino acid sequence: CASRGGTGTYYEQYF.

The chain employs TRBV28 and TRBJ2-5, with 9 positions matching TRBD2. The J segment lost 5 bases and the V segment lost 8 bases, leaving 3 bases of the junction unmatched. CDR1 is MDHEN and CDR2 is SYDVKM in the germline V gene. The CDR3 is 12 residues long. This chain's CDR3 is CASGGGEETQYF. DNA for the CDR3: TGTGCCAGCGGCGGGGGGGAGGAGACCCAGTACTTC. Supplemented by reference TRBV28 and TRBJ2-5, the full variable domain reads DVKVTQSSRYLVKRTGEKVFLECVQDMDHENMFWYRQDPGLGLRLIYFSYDVKMKEKGDIPEGYSVSREKKERFSLILESASTNQTSMYLCASGGGEETQYFGPGTRLLVL.

The chain couples TRBV13 to TRBJ2-1, with D hard to call. V dropped 1 base and J dropped 5 bases, with 0 bases sitting between them. Germline V CDR1 and CDR2: PRHDT, FYEKMQ (reference sequence). The CDR3 is made up of 11 amino acids. This CDR3 is CASSLDNEQFF. DNA for the CDR3: TGTGCCAGCAGCTTAGACAATGAGCAGTTCTTC.

The gene calls are TRBV19 and TRBJ1-1, with 7 bases aligning to TRBD1. Trimming cost V 9 bases and J 10 bases; bases outside gene matches: 11. CDR1 is LNHDA and CDR2 is SQIVND in the germline V gene (reference sequence). The CDR3 loop spans 12 amino acids. DNA for the CDR3: TGTGCCAGCACTACAGGGGCCCTGGGAGCTTTCTTT. This codes for CASTTGALGAFF.

The genes are TRBV5-1 and TRBJ2-1; 8 nucleotides agree with TRBD2. CDR3 length: 14 amino acids. Per the germline V gene, CDR1 is SGHRS and CDR2 is YFSETQ. With V trimmed by 1 base and J by 8 bases, 5 bases remained unmatched. This chain's CDR3 is CASSLSREGDEQFF. Written as DNA, the CDR3 is TGCGCCAGCAGCTTGTCCCGGGAGGGGGATGAGCAGTTCTTC.

The chain employs TRBV7-3 and TRBJ2-7, with a possible D match to TRBD2 (6 bases). The germline gives CDR1 SGHTA, CDR2 FQGTGA. The V end was cut by 4 bases, the J end by 7 bases, with 14 bases between. The CDR3 runs to 13 residues. The CDR3, as DNA: TGTGCCAGCAGCTCCACTTCAGGAGGGGAGCAGTACTTC. It specifies CASSSTSGGEQYF.

The chain combines TRBV4-2 with TRBJ2-7; 8 bases agree with TRBD2. From germline, CDR1 is LGHNA and CDR2 YNFKEQ. The CDR3 runs to 14 residues. Unmatched junction bases numbered 0, after V lost 1 base and J lost 1 base. The CDR3 sequence is CASSQASGSYEQYF. CDR3 nucleotides: TGTGCCAGCAGCCAAGCTAGCGGGTCCTACGAGCAGTACTTC.

This chain connects TRBV7-9 to TRBJ2-3; 11 positions match TRBD1. V trimming: 5 bases; J trimming: 3 bases; junction bases outside the gene matches: 4. The CDR3 is 15 amino acids. CDR1 and CDR2 (germline): SEHNR, FQNEAQ (reference sequence). This CDR3 reads CASSGQGATTDTQYF. CDR3 bases: TGTGCCAGCAGCGGACAGGGGGCAACTACAGATACGCAGTATTTT.

This chain uses TRBV6-6 with TRBJ2-7, with D perhaps TRBD2 (6 bases). Germline V gene lookup returns CDR1 MNHNY and CDR2 SVGAGI (reference sequence). The ends were cut back, 8 bases at V and 5 bases at J, with 10 bases in the middle. There are 11 residues in the CDR3. The CDR3 DNA is TGTGCCAGCCGAACGGGGGACGAGCAGTACTTC. Translation: CASRTGDEQYF.

The chain joins TRBV7-9 to TRBJ2-1; 9 positions agree with TRBD1. Losses at the gene ends were 5 bases for V and 7 bases for J; bases not matched to a gene: 9. The CDR3 contains 15 residues. Germline assignment: CDR1 SEHNR and CDR2 FQNEAQ (reference sequence). The CDR3 reads CASSAGTGLSNEQFF. In nucleotides, the CDR3 is TGTGCCAGCAGCGCCGGGACAGGGTTGAGTAATGAGCAGTTCTTC. The whole variable domain, filled in from reference TRBV7-9 and TRBJ2-1, reads DTGVSQNPRHKITKRGQNVTFRCDPISEHNRLYWYRQTLGQGPEFLTYFQNEAQLEKSRLLSDRFSAERPKGSFSTLEIQRTEQGDSAMYLCASSAGTGLSNEQFFGPGTRLTVL.

This clone was counted a single time. In nucleotides, the CDR3 is TGTGCCACCAGCAGAGAAACCGGGGTCGGGAACACCGGGGAGCTGTTTTTT. This encodes CATSRETGVGNTGELFF. The chain employs TRBV15 and TRBJ2-2; a possible D gene is TRBD2 (5 bases). V dropped 0 bases and J dropped 1 base, with 12 bases sitting between them. The CDR3 runs 17 residues. Germline CDR1 LNHNV, CDR2 YYDKDF (reference sequence).

The chain is built from TRBV11-1 and TRBJ2-1, with D maybe TRBD2 (5 bases). Germline loops: CDR1 SGHAT, CDR2 FQDESV (reference sequence). V was pared by 2 bases and J by 1 base, with 12 bases between. The CDR3 extends over 16 amino acids. CDR3: CASSLSRTWSYNEQFF. The CDR3 DNA sequence: TGTGCCAGCAGCTTATCTAGGACTTGGTCCTACAATGAGCAGTTCTTC.

The rearrangement uses TRBV28 and TRBJ2-7; D call uncertain. The V and J ends lost 5 bases and 2 bases respectively, with 10 bases between them. This CDR3 has 13 residues. Looked up from germline, CDR1 is MDHEN and CDR2 is SYDVKM. The CDR3: CASSGQSPYEQYF. CDR3 in DNA: TGTGCCAGCAGTGGGCAGAGCCCCTACGAGCAGTACTTC.

The chain employs TRBV7-2 and TRBJ1-4; possibly TRBD1 for D (5 bases). V was cut by 1 base and J by 8 bases, with 11 bases left in between. The germline gives CDR1 SGHTA, CDR2 FQGNSA. This CDR3 region has 14 residues. CDR3 DNA sequence: TGTGCCAGCAGCTTAGTACTCGGGGGGGAAAAACTGTTTTTT. Translation gives CASSLVLGGEKLFF.

Only one count was recorded for this clone. V usage is TRBV7-8 and J usage is TRBJ1-5; tentative D call: TRBD1 (5 bases). CDR1 and CDR2 from the germline V gene are SGHVS and FQNEAQ. The V end lost 5 bases, the J end lost 0 bases, and 14 bases lay between the germline ends. The CDR3 length is 16 residues. This chain's CDR3 is CASSPGGGDSNQPQHF. The CDR3 DNA is TGTGCCAGCAGCCCCGGCGGGGGGGATAGCAATCAGCCCCAGCATTTT.

The chain links TRBV7-2 to TRBJ2-2, with 8 bases that match TRBD1. Trimming removed 3 bases from V and 3 bases from J; junction bases left unmatched: 3. There are 15 residues in the CDR3. In germline, CDR1 is SGHTA, CDR2 FQGNSA. This CDR3 reads CASSLRQGYTGELFF. CDR3 coding DNA: TGTGCCAGCAGCTTGAGACAGGGGTACACCGGGGAGCTGTTTTTT.

This clone has a handful of counts. The gene calls are TRBV4-1 and TRBJ1-2; TRBD1 is a possible D gene (5 bases). Germline CDR1 and CDR2: MGHRA and YSYEKL. This CDR3 has 15 amino acids. V gave up 1 base and J gave up 3 bases, with 12 bases separating them. CDR3 nucleotide sequence: TGCGCCAGCAGCCAAGGGTACGGGACGGACTATGGCTACACCTTC. This encodes CASSQGYGTDYGYTF.

The chain employs TRBV10-3 and TRBJ2-3; 11 bases fit TRBD2. Losses at the gene ends were 7 bases for V and 2 bases for J; bases not matched to a gene: 11. Germline values: CDR1 ENHRY, CDR2 SYGVKD. This CDR3 has 17 amino acids. The CDR3 nucleotides read TGTGCCATCAAAAGGACTAGCGGGCGTTCTCCCACAGATACGCAGTATTTT. Translation: CAIKRTSGRSPTDTQYF.

This rearrangement joins TRBV25-1 to TRBJ2-3; 7 bases fit TRBD2. V was pared by 1 base and J by 0 bases, with 1 base of the junction left unmatched. The CDR3 is 15 residues long. Germline loops: CDR1 MGHDK, CDR2 SYGVNS. CDR3 amino acids: CASSEFSGSTDTQYF. CDR3 nucleotide sequence: TGTGCCAGCAGTGAATTTAGCGGGAGCACAGATACGCAGTATTTT.

This rearrangement joins TRBV6-5 to TRBJ1-1; D not certain. This CDR3 comprises 14 residues. CDR1 is MNHEY, CDR2 SVGAGI, per germline. V shed 4 bases and J shed 1 base, with 10 bases lying between them. The CDR3 sequence is CASSLRERNTEAFF. As DNA, the CDR3 is TGTGCCAGCAGTTTGAGGGAGAGGAACACTGAAGCTTTCTTT.

This clone was seen only a few times. The chain links TRBV7-9 to TRBJ1-5; D gene uncertain. V was cut by 4 bases and J by 4 bases, with 5 bases left in between. The germline V gene encodes CDR1 SEHNR and CDR2 FQNEAQ (reference sequence). The CDR3 has 12 residues. The CDR3 DNA follows: TGTGCCAGCAGCTCAGTAAATCAGCCCCAGCATTTT. Amino acid sequence: CASSSVNQPQHF.